This TCR beta chain was observed in a study of human T cells and chemical hapten exposure (TCRdb year 2021). Turning to the overall study: For sensitization, 2% DPC in acetone was applied to a roughly 2 cm by roughly 2 cm area of upper inner arm skin. Weekly therapeutic DPC doses were additionally applied to the scalp of patients throughout the roughly 23-week study period. Patch tests used Finn chambers with 0.01% DPC on the upper back, scored after 6 days by International Contact Dermatitis Research Group standards. The patient cohort, mostly female, included alopecia areata with under or over 50% scalp involvement, alopecia totalis and alopecia universalis. Libraries were combined into a pool for sequencing, and differences in TCR yield between samples came mainly from small differences in library volumes within the pool. In alopecia patients, the study followed how the peripheral blood TCR repertoire changed in vivo over primary and secondary sensitization to diphenylcyclopropenone (DPC), a hapten. Blood was sampled from patients pre-sensitization (week 0) and at 2, 6 and about 24 weeks after DPC sensitization. For TCR sequencing, blood came from twenty-nine alopecia patients at anywhere from one to four time points (pre-sensitization, 2, 6 and 24 weeks).

Overall study results and their limits: Because every patient had alopecia, a presumed autoimmune disease, the patients' immune response might differ from that of healthy individuals. DPC sensitization did not change how many TCRs were above 1 in 1000 frequency, and no evidence was found of alterations in global repertoire structure. Significantly more large CDR3 similarity clusters were formed by expanded TCRs than by pre-sensitization or healthy control sets, consistent with antigen-driven responses. Patch test score correlated positively with the number of PT1 expanded TCRs, reaching significance at thresholds 8, 16 and 32 but not at 4. After repeated subsampling, changes were observed in the strength of the expansion versus patch-test correlation and in the threshold at which the correlation became significant.

The library relied on RACE. TCRdb lists the instrument as NextSeq 500. During library preparation, unique molecular identifiers were attached to individual cDNA molecules so that TCRs could be counted in a quantitative, reproducible way. Both TCR alpha and TCR beta chains were sequenced from each blood RNA sample. As for the original processing: Samples had a median of about 96,000 TCRs, with a range from about 23,224 to 750,000. V, J and CDR3 annotation of the TCR reads was performed with the Decombinator software suite. For PS versus PT1 abundance plots, all samples were subsampled to the same number of TCRs (28,000). Expanded TCRs were defined as absent before sensitization and observed at least eight times at the 2-week time point. The public sequencing data were trimmed at Q25 with fastp and processed into clonotypes with MiXCR by TCRdb, which kept only in-frame beta chains. When rows share a CDR3 protein, they turn into one entry using the most common DNA and genes. The V and J calls were determined by TCRdb, not by the authors. The sample has approximately 260,000 distinct CDR3 sequences on record, 8.6% of them singletons. The ten top clones hold 2% to 2.5% of the sample.

V and J are truncated by 3 bases and 3 bases respectively, leaving an intervening sequence of 9 bases. The germline V gene encodes CDR1 MDHEN and CDR2 SYDVKM. The CDR3 starts with the cysteine, ends with the phenylalanine, and has 13 residues. Only CDR3 DNA remains: 39 bases, in frame from the first base. The meaning of the sample's time point label: pre-sensitization, week 0. The sample's treatment or condition label is to be understood as: therapeutic diphenylcyclopropenone sensitization with weekly scalp DPC. At each patch-test visit, blood was drawn before the patch test was applied. Patients were considered eligible if aged 18 to 70, diagnosed with alopecia and deemed suitable for DPC therapy, and patients were excluded if pregnant. Total RNA was extracted from unfractionated whole blood that had been collected in Tempus Blood RNA tubes. A note on this clonotype: Its antigen target is currently unknown. Per-nucleotide qualities are absent, and no much larger clonotype sits a single base away.

The sequence links TRBV28 to TRBJ2-7; the D gene is unclear. The material sequenced was whole blood, taken in connection with sensitization to the hapten diphenylcyclopropenone (DPC). The TCR originated in a woman aged 40-49 years with alopecia areata. Some clones in this sample may be carry-over from other donors' samples. The CDR3 protein sequence reads: CASSFSNRYEQYF. The sequenced DNA is TGTGCCAGCAGTTTCTCTAACCGCTACGAGCAGTACTTC.